This record covers a single T cell receptor (beta chain). Germline V gene data show CDR1 as KGHSH and CDR2 as LQKENI. The CDR3 extends over 15 amino acids. Trimming took off 3 bases at V and 1 base at J, with 12 bases between the two ends. This sample was included in a study of blood T cell repertoires in COVID-19. Measured with immunoSEQ multiplex PCR; TCRdb has only the in-frame clones, and not every one. The repertoire includes over 150,000 clones, 80% to 85% of them detected once, and around 7.5% sits in the top ten. What was sequenced was PBMCs or T cells enriched from blood (not recorded which). The chain recombines TRBV18 with TRBJ1-1; D uncertain. The TCR was taken from a man aged 40-50 years who had recovered from COVID-19. The CDR3 loop reads CASSPRVDPNTEAFF. The CDR3 DNA follows: TGTGCCAGCTCACCCCGGGTTGACCCGAACACTGAAGCTTTCTTT.